These 32 T cell receptor beta chains were all obtained from the same sample, sequenced in a study of cytomegalovirus exposure and HLA in healthy donors. The PCR used 60 Vbeta and 13 Jbeta primers. Some clones are missing from TCRdb's copy, which holds only in-frame ones; the method was immunoSEQ multiplex PCR. The data contain about 130,000 clones, 65% to 90% of them singletons. Specimen: PBMCs. Every receptor here comes from a young man in good health and CMV-seronegative.

The chain joins TRBV14 to TRBJ2-7; TRBD1 might be the D (6 bases). Germline CDR1 and CDR2: SGHDN and FVKESK. V dropped 6 bases and J dropped 0 bases, with 9 bases sitting between them. The length of the CDR3 is 13 residues. This CDR3 is CASRGTSSYEQYF. The CDR3 nucleotides are TGTGCCAGCAGAGGGACAAGCTCCTACGAGCAGTACTTC.

The V call is TRBV9, the J call TRBJ2-7, with 7 bases that match TRBD1. CDR3 length: 13 amino acids. With V trimmed by 6 bases and J by 6 bases, 9 bases remained unmatched. Looked up from germline, CDR1 is SGDLS and CDR2 is YYNGEE. CDR3: CASTPPGQSEQYF. CDR3 DNA: TGTGCCAGCACCCCTCCGGGACAGTCCGAGCAGTACTTC.

The V call is TRBV28, the J call TRBJ1-3, with 8 nucleotides matching TRBD1. CDR3 length: 15 amino acids. Germline CDR1 and CDR2: MDHEN and SYDVKM. With V trimmed by 6 bases and J by 8 bases, 12 bases remained unmatched. The CDR3 DNA sequence: TGTGCCAGCAGCCCTTTGACAGGGGTTTTGGACACCATATATTTT. Translated: CASSPLTGVLDTIYF.

The V call is TRBV5-4, the J call TRBJ2-7, with 10 bases fitting TRBD2. CDR3 length: 15 residues. CDR1 is SGHNT, CDR2 YYREEE, per germline (reference sequence). Trimming removed 4 bases from V and 2 bases from J; junction bases left unmatched: 6. The CDR3 DNA sequence: TGTGCCAGCAGCCCGTCCACTAGCGGGACCTACGAGCAGTACTTC. Translated: CASSPSTSGTYEQYF.

This chain joins TRBV30 and TRBJ1-3; D unresolved. CDR1 is GTSNPN, CDR2 SVGIG, per germline (reference sequence). The CDR3 is made up of 13 amino acids. Between the trimmed V and J ends, which lost 3 bases and 2 bases, there was a span of 8 bases. The chain's CDR3 is CAWRLAAGNTIYF. For the CDR3, the DNA is TGTGCCTGGAGGCTGGCCGCTGGAAACACCATATATTTT.

The chain carries TRBV28 and TRBJ1-4; no firm D call. The germline V gene encodes CDR1 MDHEN and CDR2 SYDVKM. This CDR3 is built from 12 residues. V gave up 1 base and J gave up 8 bases, with 5 bases separating them. CDR3 in DNA: TGTGCCAGCAGTTTATATGAGGAAAAACTGTTTTTT. Its protein is CASSLYEEKLFF.

The chain links TRBV5-1 to TRBJ2-7, with D perhaps TRBD1 (5 bases). CDR1 SGHRS and CDR2 YFSETQ come from the germline V gene. There are 14 residues in the CDR3. V lost 4 bases and J 6 bases, leaving 17 bases between the germline ends. The CDR3 DNA is TGCGCCAGCAGCCCCGCAAGACAGAATTCCGAGCAGTACTTC. It encodes CASSPARQNSEQYF.

The chain recombines TRBV5-1 with TRBJ2-7, with 7 bases identical to TRBD1. V shed 4 bases, J shed 3 bases, and the junction held 4 bases outside the gene matches. This CDR3 region has 13 residues. CDR1 SGHRS and CDR2 YFSETQ come from the germline V gene. The CDR3 loop is CASSLYRGYEQYF. DNA of the CDR3: TGCGCCAGCAGCCTATACAGGGGCTACGAGCAGTACTTC.

The V call is TRBV10-1, the J call TRBJ1-6, with TRBD1 matching 8 bases. The length of the CDR3 is 14 residues. The trim removed 6 bases at V and 7 bases at J, leaving 5 bases unmatched. Germline loops: CDR1 WNHNN, CDR2 SYGVQD (reference sequence). This chain's CDR3 is CASSRQGINSPLHF. Here the CDR3 DNA reads TGCGCCAGCAGCAGACAGGGGATCAATTCACCCCTCCACTTT.

This clone has just a few counts. The chain employs TRBV4-2 and TRBJ2-7; TRBD2 might be the D (5 bases). Germline loops: CDR1 LGHNA, CDR2 YNFKEQ. This CDR3 is 16 amino acids long. With 0 bases removed from V and 2 bases from J, the gap between germline ends came to 14 bases. The DNA for the CDR3 is TGTGCCAGCAGCCAAGATTACGGGGAGCGAGCCTACGAGCAGTACTTC. Its translation: CASSQDYGERAYEQYF.

In this sample, this clone turned up a few times. CDR3 sequence reads: CASRSGTGKFGEQFF. Here the CDR3 DNA reads TGTGCCAGCAGGTCCGGGACAGGGAAATTCGGTGAGCAGTTCTTC. The chain uses TRBV25-1 and TRBJ2-1; 9 positions match TRBD1. The CDR3 has 15 amino acids. The junction had 12 bases not matched to a gene; V was cut back by 6 bases and J by 9 bases. Per the germline V gene, CDR1 is MGHDK and CDR2 is SYGVNS.

V usage is TRBV4-2 and J usage is TRBJ1-2; D unresolved. The CDR3 consists of 13 residues. Germline CDR1 is LGHNA and CDR2 is YNFKEQ. Trimming took 2 bases from V and 4 from J, leaving 8 bases between them. The CDR3 loop is CASSQSGPYGYTF. The DNA of the CDR3 is TGTGCCAGCAGCCAAAGCGGACCCTATGGCTACACCTTC.

The rearrangement joins TRBV15 to TRBJ2-2; TRBD1 aligns across 10 bases. Germline V CDR1 and CDR2: LNHNV, YYDKDF (reference sequence). V gave up 3 bases and J gave up 6 bases; unmatched junction bases: 4. CDR3 length: 15 amino acids. This CDR3 reads CATSRDRGTPGELFF. CDR3 DNA: TGTGCCACCAGCAGGGACAGGGGGACCCCCGGGGAGCTGTTTTTT.

This chain connects TRBV11-2 to TRBJ2-2; tentative D call: TRBD2 (5 bases). The CDR3 sequence is 16 residues long. Trimming removed 4 bases from V and 5 bases from J, with 17 bases in between. The germline CDR1 and CDR2 sequences are SGHAT and FQNNGV. The CDR3 sequence is CASSSRDLGRTGELFF. The CDR3 DNA sequence: TGTGCCAGCAGCTCCCGGGATTTAGGACGGACCGGGGAGCTGTTTTTT.

The CDR3 DNA is TGTGCCAGCAGGGATTTCGGACAGAGCAATCAGCCCCAGCATTTT. Amino acids: CASRDFGQSNQPQHF. The chain employs TRBV27 and TRBJ1-5, with D possibly being TRBD1 (6 bases). Germline CDR1 and CDR2: MNHEY and SMNVEV (reference sequence). Trimming pared 6 bases from V and 1 base from J, leaving 13 bases between. The CDR3 extends over 15 amino acids.

This clone has a handful of counts. The chain employs TRBV7-2 and TRBJ1-2; a weak D match, TRBD1 (5 bases). V was cut by 1 base and J by 1 base, with 16 bases left in between. The CDR3 consists of 17 residues. The germline V gene encodes CDR1 SGHTA and CDR2 FQGNSA. CDR3 bases: TGTGCCAGCAGCTTAGTTGGGGCCGGTCGGGTTAACTATGGCTACACCTTC. Protein: CASSLVGAGRVNYGYTF. Looking up the rest from reference TRBV7-2 and TRBJ1-2 gives the full variable domain: GAGVSQSPSNKVTEKGKDVELRCDPISGHTALYWYRQSLGQGLEFLIYFQGNSAPDKSGLPSDRFSAERTGGSVSTLTIQRTQQEDSAVYLCASSLVGAGRVNYGYTFGSGTRLTVV.

V and J are TRBV15 and TRBJ1-1; D is perhaps TRBD1 (5 bases). The ends were cut back, 0 bases at V and 0 bases at J, with 14 bases in the middle. The CDR3 contains 17 residues. CDR1 and CDR2 from the germline V gene are LNHNV and YYDKDF (reference sequence). CDR3 sequence: CATSREGTYSLNTEAFF. The CDR3 DNA sequence: TGTGCCACCAGCAGAGAGGGGACTTACAGTTTGAACACTGAAGCTTTCTTT.

This rearrangement joins TRBV19 to TRBJ1-5; the match to TRBD1 covers 7 bases. The CDR3 runs to 17 residues. V lost 4 bases, J lost 3 bases, and 12 bases stayed unmatched. Germline loops: CDR1 LNHDA, CDR2 SQIVND (reference sequence). CDR3 DNA: TGTGCCAGTAGTACCAGACACGAGGGGGCCCACAATCAGCCCCAGCATTTT. Its protein is CASSTRHEGAHNQPQHF.

This chain connects TRBV9 to TRBJ1-2; D call uncertain. Deletions cut 4 bases from V and 2 bases from J, with 15 bases between. Germline V gene sequence: CDR1 SGDLS, CDR2 YYNGEE. This CDR3 contains 15 residues. Here the CDR3 DNA reads TGTGCCAGCAGCTCGAGCCCCCTCCAAAACTATGGCTACACCTTC. Amino acid sequence: CASSSSPLQNYGYTF.

The chain joins TRBV5-1 to TRBJ2-5, with 9 bases matching TRBD2. This CDR3 has 14 residues. V lost 1 base and J lost 5; bases outside the gene matches: 3. The germline V gene has CDR1 SGHRS and CDR2 YFSETQ. The CDR3 here is CASSLTSGGETQYF. CDR3 nucleotide sequence: TGCGCCAGCAGCTTGACGAGCGGGGGGGAGACCCAGTACTTC.

Regarding this clone: The germline gene is not matched at one end of the junction; a read error may be the cause. V is TRBV7-9 and J is TRBJ1-4; D unclear. Germline CDR1 and CDR2: SEHNR and FQNEAQ (reference sequence). The CDR3 consists of 11 residues. The CDR3 DNA reads TGTGCCAGCAGCTTCGCCGGAGATCAATATTTT. Residues: CASSFAGDQYF.

V usage is TRBV6-5 and J usage is TRBJ2-7; D may be TRBD1 (5 bases). Germline V gene lookup returns CDR1 MNHEY and CDR2 SVGAGI. Trimming cost V 6 bases and J 0 bases, with 15 bases left between them. The CDR3 spans 15 residues. The CDR3 region is CASSPMWGSSYEQYF. CDR3 bases: TGTGCCAGCAGCCCCATGTGGGGCAGCTCCTACGAGCAGTACTTC.

This clone was seen a handful of times. The V and J genes are TRBV18 and TRBJ1-1; D might be TRBD1 (5 bases). V was pared by 2 bases and J by 0 bases, with 7 bases between. Germline CDR1 and CDR2: KGHSH and LQKENI. The CDR3 covers 14 residues. CDR3 nucleotides: TGTGCCAGCTCACCAGACAGACTGAACACTGAAGCTTTCTTT. It translates to CASSPDRLNTEAFF. Drawing the rest from reference TRBV18 and TRBJ1-1, the complete variable domain is NAGVMQNPRHLVRRRGQEARLRCSPMKGHSHVYWYRQLPEEGLKFMVYLQKENIIDESGMPKERFSAEFPKEGPSILRIQQVVRGDSAAYFCASSPDRLNTEAFFGQGTRLTVV.

This chain links TRBV30 with TRBJ1-1; tentatively, D is TRBD1 (6 bases). The CDR3 runs to 14 residues. The germline V gene has CDR1 GTSNPN and CDR2 SVGIG (reference sequence). Between the trimmed V and J ends, which lost 0 bases and 7 bases, there was a span of 15 bases. The CDR3, as DNA: TGTGCCTGGAGTGTATCAGGGGCAGGCTATGAAGCTTTCTTT. Its protein is CAWSVSGAGYEAFF.

This chain uses TRBV28 with TRBJ2-1; 12 bases are shared with TRBD2. Germline trimming cut 3 bases from V and 0 bases from J; bases unmatched to any gene: 0. Germline CDR1 MDHEN, CDR2 SYDVKM. The CDR3 length is 16 residues. The CDR3 here is CASSLTSGGSYNEQFF. The CDR3 coding sequence is TGTGCCAGCAGTTTGACTAGCGGGGGCTCCTACAATGAGCAGTTCTTC.

This clone showed up just a few times. The chain links TRBV19 to TRBJ2-7; D is undetermined. This CDR3 region has 14 residues. Between the trimmed V and J ends, which lost 6 bases and 8 bases, there was a span of 20 bases. Germline V gene lookup returns CDR1 LNHDA and CDR2 SQIVND (reference sequence). The CDR3 nucleotides are TGTGCCAGTAGCATAACCAGGATCTCCCTCAAGCAGTACTTC. It codes for CASSITRISLKQYF.

The rearrangement joins TRBV19 to TRBJ1-2; the D gene is possibly TRBD1 (6 bases). The CDR3 runs to 10 residues. The V gene lost 7 bases and the J gene lost 8 bases, with 8 bases spanning the gap. Germline CDR1 reads LNHDA; CDR2 reads SQIVND (reference sequence). CDR3: CASTGVGYTF. CDR3 DNA: TGTGCCAGTACAGGGGTCGGCTACACCTTC.

On this clone itself: This specimen includes other DNA sequences encoding the same CDR3. The rearrangement uses TRBV11-2 and TRBJ2-7; D gene uncertain. CDR1 is SGHAT and CDR2 is FQNNGV in the germline V gene. Trimming left V 1 base short and J 1 base short, with 8 bases between. CDR3 length equals 14 residues. The CDR3 nucleotides are TGTGCCAGCAGCTTAGGGCCGTCGTCCTACGAGCAGTACTTC. It translates to CASSLGPSSYEQYF.

The genes are TRBV30 and TRBJ2-6; no clear D gene. CDR1 GTSNPN and CDR2 SVGIG come from the germline V gene (reference sequence). This CDR3 is 14 amino acids long. V was trimmed by 2 bases and J by 2 bases, leaving 7 bases between them. CDR3 bases: TGTGCCTGGAGTAACCCTACTGGGGCCAACGTCCTGACTTTC. Translation gives CAWSNPTGANVLTF. Full variable domain (rest looked up from reference TRBV30 and TRBJ2-6): SQTIHQWPATLVQPVGSPLSLECTVEGTSNPNLYWYRQAAGRGLQLLFYSVGIGQISSEVPQNLSASRPQDRQFILSSKKLLLSDSGFYLCAWSNPTGANVLTFGAGSRLTVL.

The chain combines TRBV4-3 with TRBJ1-3; D not resolved. V dropped 0 bases and J dropped 4 bases, with 16 bases sitting between them. This CDR3 spans 17 amino acids. CDR1 is LGHNA and CDR2 is YSLEER in the germline V gene. The CDR3 DNA is TGCGCCAGCAGCCAAGATATCGGCATTGGAGGGGGAAACACCATATATTTT. Its translation is CASSQDIGIGGGNTIYF.

V is TRBV28 and J is TRBJ1-4; D gene uncertain. CDR3 length: 15 amino acids. With 6 bases removed from V and 0 bases from J, the gap between germline ends came to 11 bases. CDR1 and CDR2 from the germline V gene are MDHEN and SYDVKM. The CDR3 loop reads CASSFDTSTNEKLFF. The CDR3 DNA is TGTGCCAGCAGCTTCGACACTTCAACTAATGAAAAACTGTTTTTT.

J is TRBJ1-2 and V is TRBV19, with 11 bases identical to TRBD1. The length of the CDR3 is 14 residues. Germline CDR1 LNHDA, CDR2 SQIVND (reference sequence). J was trimmed by 5 bases and V by 4 bases; bases with no gene match: 3. CDR3 DNA: TGTGCCAGTAGTACCGGACAGGGGGCATATGGCTACACCTTC. This codes for CASSTGQGAYGYTF.